A selection of T cell receptor beta chains follows, all from one sample in a study of blood T cell repertoires in COVID-19. TCRdb keeps only in-frame clones here, not all; method: immunoSEQ multiplex PCR. The sample holds 380,000 or so clones, approximately 89% seen once. Specimen: PBMCs or T cells enriched from blood (not recorded which). These receptor sequences come from a man aged 30 to 45 who had recovered from COVID-19. Both conserved end residues are part of each CDR3. The order of the fields is D gene, J gene, clone size, V gene, CDR3 protein, CDR3 DNA. A D gene is named only where the DNA matches it firmly. Size is stated for part of the rows, as once, few or many counts, or as a class when the clone is expanded.

-,TRBJ1-1,-,TRBV6-5,CASALAGSDTEAFF,TGTGCCAGCGCCTTGGCAGGGTCGGACACTGAAGCTTTCTTT
TRBD1,TRBJ1-2,-,TRBV20-1,CSASQGGTNYGYTF,TGCAGTGCTAGTCAAGGGGGCACGAACTATGGCTACACCTTC
TRBD2,TRBJ2-1,-,TRBV5-4,CAVGKRGAANEQFF,TGTGCCGTCGGCAAGCGGGGGGCCGCCAATGAGCAGTTCTTC
TRBD1,TRBJ2-1,few,TRBV29-1,CSVRTGNEQFF,TGCAGCGTTAGGACAGGGAATGAGCAGTTCTTC
-,TRBJ1-1,-,TRBV19,CASSMRQNTEAFF,TGTGCCAGTAGTATGCGACAGAACACTGAAGCTTTCTTT
TRBD1,TRBJ2-7,-,TRBV9,CASSVGAGGSYEQYF,TGTGCCAGCAGCGTAGGGGCAGGGGGCTCCTACGAGCAGTACTTC
-,TRBJ2-5,-,TRBV7-9,CASSLGTLGEETQYF,TGTGCCAGCAGCTTAGGGACTCTGGGTGAAGAGACCCAGTACTTC
TRBD1,TRBJ1-2,-,TRBV7-9,CASSAWIPGQVYGYTF,TGTGCCAGCAGCGCGTGGATTCCGGGACAGGTTTATGGCTACACCTTC
-,TRBJ1-1,-,TRBV29-1,CSVSNGITNTEAFF,TGCAGCGTTTCTAACGGTATAACGAACACTGAAGCTTTCTTT
TRBD2,TRBJ2-5,once,TRBV5-5,CASSQGLGETQYF,TGTGCCAGCAGCCAGGGACTAGGGGAGACCCAGTACTTC
TRBD1,TRBJ1-5,-,TRBV15,CATSTDRGLNQPQHF,TGTGCCACCAGCACGGACAGGGGACTCAATCAGCCCCAGCATTTT
-,TRBJ1-2,-,TRBV7-2,CASSLWSTGYGYTF,TGTGCCAGCAGCTTATGGAGCACTGGTTATGGCTACACCTTC
TRBD2,TRBJ2-2,-,TRBV19,CASSRGLAGENTGELFF,TGTGCCAGTTCCCGAGGACTAGCGGGGGAGAACACCGGGGAGCTGTTTTTT
TRBD2,TRBJ2-2,-,TRBV7-2,CASSLSGVLPGELFF,TGTGCCAGCAGCCTGAGCGGGGTCCTACCCGGGGAGCTGTTTTTT
-,TRBJ2-1,-,TRBV4-1,CASSQLDRMNEQFF,TGCGCCAGCAGCCAACTTGACAGGATGAATGAGCAGTTCTTC
TRBD1,TRBJ1-1,-,TRBV3-1/TRBV3-2,CASSQVPRGEAFF,TGTGCCAGCAGCCAAGTCCCCAGGGGGGAAGCTTTCTTT
-,TRBJ1-1,-,TRBV5-1,CASSNSGSGMNTEAFF,TGCGCCAGTAGTAACAGCGGTTCGGGTATGAACACTGAAGCTTTCTTT
-,TRBJ1-3,-,TRBV2,CASSAQGSGNTIYF,TGTGCCAGCAGTGCACAGGGCTCTGGAAACACCATATATTTT
-,TRBJ1-4,once,TRBV27,CASSLGPPLGKLFF,TGTGCCAGCAGTTTAGGGCCCCCCTTAGGAAAACTGTTTTTT
-,TRBJ1-1,-,TRBV18,CASSPMRTEAFF,TGTGCCAGCTCACCAATGAGAACTGAAGCTTTCTTT
-,TRBJ2-1,-,TRBV5-5,CASSQNNEQFF,TGTGCCAGCAGCCAGAACAATGAGCAGTTCTTC
-,TRBJ1-1,-,TRBV29-1,CSVGNGREAFF,TGCAGCGTTGGGAACGGGAGGGAAGCTTTCTTT
TRBD1,TRBJ2-7,-,TRBV10-3,CAISPSVGTGVGEQYF,TGTGCCATCAGCCCCAGCGTCGGGACAGGAGTTGGCGAGCAGTACTTC
-,TRBJ1-1,-,TRBV7-9,CASSRVTVNTEAFF,TGTGCCAGCAGCCGGGTGACAGTGAACACTGAAGCTTTCTTT
TRBD1,TRBJ1-3,-,TRBV9,CASSGTGLAGNTIYF,TGTGCCAGCAGCGGGACAGGGTTGGCTGGAAACACCATATATTTT
-,TRBJ1-2,-,TRBV9,CASSVDPSGGYTF,TGTGCCAGCAGCGTAGACCCGTCGGGTGGCTACACCTTC
-,TRBJ1-4,-,TRBV15,CATSGTVNEKLFF,TGTGCCACCTCCGGGACTGTGAATGAAAAACTGTTTTTT
-,TRBJ1-1,-,TRBV7-9,CASRPTVVAFF,TGTGCCAGCAGACCAACAGTTGTAGCTTTCTTT
-,TRBJ2-5,-,TRBV2,CASSGRGETQYF,TGTGCCAGCAGTGGCAGGGGAGAGACCCAGTACTTC
-,TRBJ1-2,once,TRBV19,CASRQPPGYGYTF,TGTGCCAGTAGACAACCTCCGGGCTATGGCTACACCTTC
TRBD1,TRBJ1-2,-,TRBV5-6,CASSLKWSQGADYGYTF,TGTGCCAGCAGCTTGAAGTGGTCGCAGGGGGCAGACTATGGCTACACCTTC
-,TRBJ2-2,-,TRBV5-5,CASSLGASGELFF,TGTGCCAGCAGCTTGGGAGCTTCCGGGGAGCTGTTTTTT
-,TRBJ2-2,-,TRBV5-6,CASSYGGRVGELFF,TGTGCCAGCAGCTACGGGGGGCGCGTCGGGGAGCTGTTTTTT